These 12 T cell receptor beta chains came from one sample sequenced in a study of blood T cells in healthy people across ages. With a J-beta primer mix and a sample-barcoded 5' primer, a second PCR ran 7 to 11 cycles. Each CDR3 protein gets one entry after TCRdb re-called the 5' RACE reads with MiXCR. The sample lists approximately 2,000,000 distinct CDR3 sequences, more than 35% seen once, with about 23% in the top ten. Sequenced sample: blood. These TCRs come from a human donor in good health.

This clonotype showed up just a few times. The J gene is TRBJ1-1, the V gene TRBV15; no definite D call. This CDR3 comprises 12 residues. Trimming cost V 4 bases and J 6 bases, with 9 bases left between them. CDR1 and CDR2 from the germline V gene are LNHNV and YYDKDF (reference sequence). The CDR3 is CATSMEAAEAFF. DNA for the CDR3: TGTGCCACCAGCATGGAGGCAGCTGAAGCTTTCTTT.

This chain joins TRBV18 and TRBJ2-7; the D is unclear. This CDR3 spans 14 amino acids. V was clipped by 6 bases and J by 1 base, with 13 bases between them. Germline V gives CDR1 KGHSH, CDR2 LQKENI. CDR3 in amino acids: CASSSLEMSYEQYF. DNA of the CDR3: TGTGCCAGCTCCAGTTTAGAGATGTCCTACGAGCAGTACTTC. Full variable domain (missing parts from reference TRBV18 and TRBJ2-7): NAGVMQNPRHLVRRRGQEARLRCSPMKGHSHVYWYRQLPEEGLKFMVYLQKENIIDESGMPKERFSAEFPKEGPSILRIQQVVRGDSAAYFCASSSLEMSYEQYFGPGTRLTVT.

The sample holds a few counts of this clonotype. V and J are TRBV28 and TRBJ2-1; D not certain. Trimming stripped 7 bases from V and 0 bases from J, with 13 bases between. The CDR3 has 15 amino acids. Germline V gene data show CDR1 as MDHEN and CDR2 as SYDVKM. The chain's CDR3 is CASTPRVGSYNEQFF. The CDR3 nucleotides are TGTGCCAGCACCCCAAGGGTGGGCTCCTACAATGAGCAGTTCTTC.

The chain links TRBV5-1 to TRBJ2-1; 7 positions agree with TRBD1. CDR1 and CDR2 (germline): SGHRS, YFSETQ. The CDR3 length is 14 residues. The V gene end was trimmed by 8 bases and the J gene end by 4 bases; junction bases not matched to a gene: 9. The CDR3 region has the DNA TGCGCCAGTCACGCTCAACAGGGGTACAATGAGCAGTTCTTC. Residues: CASHAQQGYNEQFF. Full variable domain (missing parts from reference TRBV5-1 and TRBJ2-1): KAGVTQTPRYLIKTRGQQVTLSCSPISGHRSVSWYQQTPGQGLQFLFEYFSETQRNKGNFPGRFSGRQFSNSRSEMNVSTLELGDSALYLCASHAQQGYNEQFFGPGTRLTVL.

In this sample, this clonotype turned up a few times. The J gene is TRBJ2-1, the V gene TRBV4-2, with 11 bases aligning to TRBD2. The V and J ends lost 0 bases and 3 bases, in that order; junction bases with no gene match: 7. The germline V gene encodes CDR1 LGHNA and CDR2 YNFKEQ. The CDR3 contains 18 residues. The CDR3 DNA follows: TGTGCCAGCAGCCAAGATCCCCTAGCGGGGGGCCTCTACAATGAGCAGTTCTTC. It is translated as CASSQDPLAGGLYNEQFF.

V gene TRBV20-1 combines with J gene TRBJ2-3; D possibly corresponds to TRBD1 (5 bases). The CDR3 length is 19 residues. With 0 bases removed from V and 0 bases from J, the gap between germline ends came to 22 bases. Germline CDR1 is DFQATT and CDR2 is SNEGSKA (reference sequence). CDR3 nucleotides: TGCAGTGCTAGAGACCCCTACACGGGCTGGGGCCTCAGCACAGATACGCAGTATTTT. It encodes CSARDPYTGWGLSTDTQYF.

Only a few counts were recorded for this clonotype. The chain links TRBV4-2 to TRBJ2-3; no definite D call. CDR3 size: 15 residues. V was trimmed by 0 bases and J by 1 base, leaving 8 bases between them. CDR1 LGHNA and CDR2 YNFKEQ come from the germline V gene. The CDR3 loop reads CASSQESRRTDTQYF. Here the CDR3 DNA reads TGTGCCAGCAGCCAAGAGTCCAGACGCACAGATACGCAGTATTTT.

V gene TRBV10-3 combines with J gene TRBJ2-1; D tentatively reads TRBD1 or TRBD2 (5 bases each). Germline assignment: CDR1 ENHRY and CDR2 SYGVKD. V dropped 0 bases and J dropped 6 bases, with 9 bases sitting between them. The CDR3 totals 14 residues. CDR3 sequence: CAISESGDGNEQFF. Written as DNA, the CDR3 is TGTGCCATCAGTGAGTCAGGGGACGGCAATGAGCAGTTCTTC.

The genes are TRBV5-1 and TRBJ2-1; D not certain. The J call is doubtful: the DNA matches TRBJ2-7 better. Germline CDR1 reads SGHRS; CDR2 reads YFSETQ. The CDR3 contains 13 residues. The CDR3 region is CASSLSTMREQYF. Here the CDR3 DNA reads TGCGCCAGCAGCCTTTCGACAATGCGGGAGCAGTACTTC.

There are a few counts of this clonotype. This chain joins TRBV20-1 and TRBJ2-5, with 12 bases that match TRBD2. The CDR3 consists of 16 residues. V lost 3 bases, J lost 1 base, and 6 bases stayed unmatched. From germline, CDR1 is DFQATT and CDR2 SNEGSKA (reference sequence). CDR3 sequence: CSASKTSGGIQETQYF. The CDR3, as DNA: TGCAGTGCTAGCAAAACTAGCGGGGGGATCCAAGAGACCCAGTACTTC.

The chain uses TRBV5-6 and TRBJ2-4; 7 bases line up with TRBD1. The J call may be wrong; the DNA end is better matched by TRBJ2-7. Germline values: CDR1 SGHDT, CDR2 YYEEEE. This CDR3 contains 18 residues. The CDR3 DNA is TGTGCCAGCAGCTTGTTTTGGGACAGCGCATTCAGGGTGTTCGAGCAGTACTTC. Its translation: CASSLFWDSAFRVFEQYF.

The CDR3 loop is CANSWTGPNYGYTF. CDR3 in DNA: TGTGCCAACAGCTGGACAGGGCCAAACTATGGCTACACCTTC. The V call is TRBV27, the J call TRBJ1-2, with 8 bases matching TRBD1. Losses at the gene ends were 10 bases for V and 2 bases for J; bases not matched to a gene: 9. The CDR3 is 14 residues long. Germline CDR1 MNHEY, CDR2 SMNVEV (reference sequence).